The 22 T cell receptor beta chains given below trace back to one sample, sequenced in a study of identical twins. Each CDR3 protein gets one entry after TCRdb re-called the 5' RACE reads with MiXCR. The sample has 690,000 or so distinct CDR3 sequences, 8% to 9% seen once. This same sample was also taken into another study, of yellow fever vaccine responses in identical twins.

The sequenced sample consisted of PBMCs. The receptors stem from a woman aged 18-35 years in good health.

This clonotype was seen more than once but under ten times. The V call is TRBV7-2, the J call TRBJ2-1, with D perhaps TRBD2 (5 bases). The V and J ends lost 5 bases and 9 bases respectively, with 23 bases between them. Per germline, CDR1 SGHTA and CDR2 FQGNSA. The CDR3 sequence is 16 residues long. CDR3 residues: CASSRGGPLKRIEQFF. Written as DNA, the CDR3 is TGTGCCAGCAGCCGGGGTGGGCCCCTCAAACGGATTGAGCAGTTCTTC.

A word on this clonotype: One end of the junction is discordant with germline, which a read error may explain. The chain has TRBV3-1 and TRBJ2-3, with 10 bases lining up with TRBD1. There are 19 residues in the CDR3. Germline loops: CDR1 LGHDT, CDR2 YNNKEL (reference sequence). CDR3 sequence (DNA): TGTGCCAGCAGCCAACTTGCCCGGGACAGGGGACCGGGCACGGATACGCAGTATTTT. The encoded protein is CASSQLARDRGPGTDTQYF.

CDR3 sequence: CASSFLQGVSTDTQYF. DNA of the CDR3: TGTGCCAGCAGCTTCCTTCAAGGGGTTAGCACAGATACGCAGTATTTT. The chain joins TRBV7-9 to TRBJ2-3, with a possible D match to TRBD1 (5 bases). Germline V gives CDR1 SEHNR, CDR2 FQNEAQ (reference sequence). This CDR3 has 16 amino acids. Between the trimmed V and J ends, which lost 3 bases and 0 bases, there was a span of 13 bases.

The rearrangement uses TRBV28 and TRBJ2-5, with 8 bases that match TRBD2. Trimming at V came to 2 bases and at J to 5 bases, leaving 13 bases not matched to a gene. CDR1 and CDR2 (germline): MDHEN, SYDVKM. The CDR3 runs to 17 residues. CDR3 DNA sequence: TGTGCCAGCAGTTTAAACTCGGACGGGAGGGCCGGGGAGACCCAGTACTTC. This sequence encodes CASSLNSDGRAGETQYF.

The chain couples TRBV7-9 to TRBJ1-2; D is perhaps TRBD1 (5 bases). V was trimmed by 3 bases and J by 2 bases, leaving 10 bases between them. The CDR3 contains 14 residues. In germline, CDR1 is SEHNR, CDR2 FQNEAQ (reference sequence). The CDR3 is CASSLSGDNYGYTF. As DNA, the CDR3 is TGTGCCAGCAGCTTGTCGGGGGACAACTATGGCTACACCTTC.

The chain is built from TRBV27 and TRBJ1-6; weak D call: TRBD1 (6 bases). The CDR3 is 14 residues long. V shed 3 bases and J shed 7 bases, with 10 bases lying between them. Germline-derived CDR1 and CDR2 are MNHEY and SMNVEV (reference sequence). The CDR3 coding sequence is TGTGCCAGCAGTTTCGGGGGCTCCAATTCACCCCTCCACTTT. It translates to CASSFGGSNSPLHF.

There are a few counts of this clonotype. CDR3 sequence (DNA): TGCGCCAGCAGCCAAGATACACAGCCAACAGATACGCAGTATTTT. Protein product: CASSQDTQPTDTQYF. The gene calls are TRBV4-3 and TRBJ2-3; D not resolved. This CDR3 spans 15 amino acids. The germline V and J ends were trimmed by 0 bases and 3 bases, with 10 bases remaining between them. The V gene's germline CDR1 is LGHNA and CDR2 YSLEER.

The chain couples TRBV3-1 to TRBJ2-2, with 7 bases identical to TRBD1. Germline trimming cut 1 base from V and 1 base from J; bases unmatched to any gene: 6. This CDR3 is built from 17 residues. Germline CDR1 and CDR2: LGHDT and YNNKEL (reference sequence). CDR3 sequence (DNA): TGTGCCAGCAGCCAAGGTGGGACAGAAGTGAACACCGGGGAGCTGTTTTTT. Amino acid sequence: CASSQGGTEVNTGELFF.

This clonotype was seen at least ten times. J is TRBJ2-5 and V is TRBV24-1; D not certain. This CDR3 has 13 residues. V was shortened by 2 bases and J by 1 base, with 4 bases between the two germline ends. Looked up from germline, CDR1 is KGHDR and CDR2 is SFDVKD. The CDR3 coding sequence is TGTGCCACCAGTGATTACCCCCAAGAGACCCAGTACTTC. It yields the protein CATSDYPQETQYF.

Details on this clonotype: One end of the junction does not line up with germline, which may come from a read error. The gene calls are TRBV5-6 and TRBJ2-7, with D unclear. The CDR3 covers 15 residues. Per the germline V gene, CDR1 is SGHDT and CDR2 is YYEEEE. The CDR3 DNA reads TGTGCCATCAGCCACGGGCCACCCCAAGGCGACGAGCAGTACTTC. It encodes CAISHGPPQGDEQYF.

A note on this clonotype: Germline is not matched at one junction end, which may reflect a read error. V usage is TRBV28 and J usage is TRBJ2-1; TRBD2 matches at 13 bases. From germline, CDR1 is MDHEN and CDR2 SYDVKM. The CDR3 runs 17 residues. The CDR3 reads CASSVTPGLAGFVVQFF. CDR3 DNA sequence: TGCGCCAGCAGTGTCACGCCGGGACTAGCGGGATTTGTTGTGCAGTTCTTC.

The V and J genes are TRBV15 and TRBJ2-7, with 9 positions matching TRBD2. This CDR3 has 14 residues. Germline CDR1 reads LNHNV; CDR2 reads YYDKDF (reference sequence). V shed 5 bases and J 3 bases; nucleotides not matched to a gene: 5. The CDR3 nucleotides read TGTGCCACCAGCCCTTCGCGGGGGGGCTACGAGCAGTACTTC. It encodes CATSPSRGGYEQYF.

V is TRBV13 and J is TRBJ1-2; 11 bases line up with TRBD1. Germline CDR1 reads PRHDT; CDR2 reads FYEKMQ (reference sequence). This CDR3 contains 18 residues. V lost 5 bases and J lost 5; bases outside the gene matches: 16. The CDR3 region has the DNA TGTGCCAGCAGCGCAAGACTAACCGGACAGGGGGCTTTGTATGGCTACACCTTC. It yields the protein CASSARLTGQGALYGYTF.

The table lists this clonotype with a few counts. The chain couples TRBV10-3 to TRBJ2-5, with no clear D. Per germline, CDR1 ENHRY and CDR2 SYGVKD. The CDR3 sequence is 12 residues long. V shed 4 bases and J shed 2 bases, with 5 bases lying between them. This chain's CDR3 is CAISAIQETQYF. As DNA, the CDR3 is TGTGCCATCAGTGCTATACAAGAGACCCAGTACTTC.

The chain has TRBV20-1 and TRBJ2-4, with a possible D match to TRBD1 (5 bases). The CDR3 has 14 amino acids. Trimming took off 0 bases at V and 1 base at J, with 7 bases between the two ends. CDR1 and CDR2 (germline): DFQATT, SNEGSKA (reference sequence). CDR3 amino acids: CSARDHRAKNIQYF. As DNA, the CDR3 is TGCAGTGCTAGAGATCACAGGGCCAAAAACATTCAGTACTTC.

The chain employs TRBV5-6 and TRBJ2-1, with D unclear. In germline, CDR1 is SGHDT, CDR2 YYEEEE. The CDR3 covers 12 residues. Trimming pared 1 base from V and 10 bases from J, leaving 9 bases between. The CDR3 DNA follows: TGTGCCAGCAGCTTGTGGGCCAGGGAGCAGTTCTTC. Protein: CASSLWAREQFF.

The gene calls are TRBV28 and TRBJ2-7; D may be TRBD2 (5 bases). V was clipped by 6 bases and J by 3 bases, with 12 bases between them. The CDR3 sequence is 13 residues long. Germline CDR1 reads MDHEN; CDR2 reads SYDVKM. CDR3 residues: CASRIGGYYEQYF. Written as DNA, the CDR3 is TGTGCCAGCAGGATTGGAGGCTACTACGAGCAGTACTTC.

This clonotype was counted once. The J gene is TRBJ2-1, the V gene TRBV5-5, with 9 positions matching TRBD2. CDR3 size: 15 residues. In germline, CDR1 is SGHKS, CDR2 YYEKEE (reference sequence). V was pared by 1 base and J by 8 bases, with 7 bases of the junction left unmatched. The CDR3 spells CASSLISGGWDEQFF. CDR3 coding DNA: TGTGCCAGCAGCTTGATTAGCGGGGGCTGGGATGAGCAGTTCTTC.

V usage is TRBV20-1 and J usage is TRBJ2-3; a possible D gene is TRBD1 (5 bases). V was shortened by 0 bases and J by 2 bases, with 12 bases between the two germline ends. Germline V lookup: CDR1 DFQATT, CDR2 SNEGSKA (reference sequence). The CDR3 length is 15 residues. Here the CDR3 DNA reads TGCAGTGCTAGAGATGACAGAAAATACACAGATACGCAGTATTTT. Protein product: CSARDDRKYTDTQYF.

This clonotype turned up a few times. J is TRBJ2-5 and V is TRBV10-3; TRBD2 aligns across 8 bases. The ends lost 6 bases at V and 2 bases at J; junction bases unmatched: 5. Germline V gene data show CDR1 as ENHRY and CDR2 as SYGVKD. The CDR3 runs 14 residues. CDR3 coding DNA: TGTGCCATCAGGGGAGCTAGCGGGCAAGAGACCCAGTACTTC. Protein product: CAIRGASGQETQYF.

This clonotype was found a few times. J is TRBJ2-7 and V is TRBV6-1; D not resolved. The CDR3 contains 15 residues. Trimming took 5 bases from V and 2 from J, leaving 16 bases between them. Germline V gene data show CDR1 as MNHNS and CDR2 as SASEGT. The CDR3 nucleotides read TGTGCCAGCAGTACCTGGGTGGCGGACCCCTACGAGCAGTACTTC. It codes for CASSTWVADPYEQYF.

The CDR3 sequence: CASIGRDAGFF. The CDR3 DNA is TGTGCCAGCATTGGGAGAGACGCTGGGTTCTTC. This chain uses TRBV2 with TRBJ2-1, with D perhaps TRBD2 (5 bases). Trimming stripped 7 bases from V and 15 bases from J, with 16 bases between. The V gene's germline CDR1 is SNHLY and CDR2 FYNNEI. The CDR3 consists of 11 residues.